This T cell receptor beta chain comes out of a study of breast tumors, draining lymph nodes, adjacent tissues. TCRdb independently ran MiXCR on the multiplex PCR reads; one entry per CDR3 protein. The table lists 130,000 or so distinct CDR3 sequences, around a third of them singletons, with 2.3% in the top ten. The sample holds many counts of this clonotype. Its antigen is as yet unknown. CDR1 and CDR2 (germline): GTSNPN, SVGIG (reference sequence). The CDR3 runs to 13 residues. V lost 3 bases to trimming and J lost 3 bases, with 9 bases between them. Breast cancer patients provided tissue from their axillary draining lymph nodes. Study-wide results and limits: Data fit most tumor T cells coming from lymph node, expanding in tumor. Luminal-like breast cancer showed significantly greater tumor-nontumor repertoire similarity than basal-like breast cancer did. Compared with lymph nodes, tumors were less diverse; compared with nontumor tissue, more.

Specimen: axillary lymph node tissue. The receptor was isolated from a female donor with breast cancer. Some clones in this sample may be carry-over from other donors' samples. The V call is TRBV30, the J call TRBJ2-1; possible D gene TRBD2, 5 bases. This CDR3 reads CAWSAGDYNEQFF. CDR3 bases: TGTGCCTGGAGCGCGGGTGACTACAATGAGCAGTTCTTC.